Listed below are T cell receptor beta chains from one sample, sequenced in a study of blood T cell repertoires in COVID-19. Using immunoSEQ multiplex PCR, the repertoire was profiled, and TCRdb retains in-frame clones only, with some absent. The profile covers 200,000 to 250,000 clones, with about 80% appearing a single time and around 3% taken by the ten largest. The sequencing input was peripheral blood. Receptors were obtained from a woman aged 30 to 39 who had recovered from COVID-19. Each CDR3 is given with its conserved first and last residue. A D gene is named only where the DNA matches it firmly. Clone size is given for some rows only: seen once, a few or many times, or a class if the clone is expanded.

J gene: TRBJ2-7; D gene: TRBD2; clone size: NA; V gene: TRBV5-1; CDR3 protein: CASISSGRVGSYEQYF; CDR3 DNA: TGCGCCAGCATCTCTAGCGGGAGGGTGGGGTCATACGAGCAGTACTTC
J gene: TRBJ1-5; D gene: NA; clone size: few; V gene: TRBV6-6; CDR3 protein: CASNQGPNQPQHF; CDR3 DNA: TGTGCCAGCAACCAGGGCCCGAATCAGCCCCAGCATTTT
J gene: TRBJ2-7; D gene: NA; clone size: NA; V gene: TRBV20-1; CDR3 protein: CSASGSYEQYF; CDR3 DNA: TGCAGTGCTAGCGGGAGCTACGAGCAGTACTTC
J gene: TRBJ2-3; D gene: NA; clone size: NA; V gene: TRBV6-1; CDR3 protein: CASSEVGSSTQYF; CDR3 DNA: TGTGCCAGCAGTGAAGTCGGGTCTTCTACGCAGTATTTT
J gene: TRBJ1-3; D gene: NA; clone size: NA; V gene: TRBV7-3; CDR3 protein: CASSLSAESGNTIYF; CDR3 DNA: TGTGCCAGCAGCTTAAGCGCGGAGTCTGGAAACACCATATATTTT
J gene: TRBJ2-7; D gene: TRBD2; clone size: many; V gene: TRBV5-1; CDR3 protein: CASSLAFSSGSYEQYF; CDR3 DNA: TGCGCCAGCAGCTTGGCCTTCTCTAGCGGGAGTTACGAGCAGTACTTC
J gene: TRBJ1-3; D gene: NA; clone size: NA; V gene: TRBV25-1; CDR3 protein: CASSDPTLRNTIYF; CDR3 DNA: TGTGCCAGCAGTGACCCCACTTTACGGAACACCATATATTTT
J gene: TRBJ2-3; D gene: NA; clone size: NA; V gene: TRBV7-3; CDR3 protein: CASSPFGRGSGTDTQYF; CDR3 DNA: TGTGCCAGCAGCCCTTTTGGGCGGGGATCGGGCACAGATACGCAGTATTTT
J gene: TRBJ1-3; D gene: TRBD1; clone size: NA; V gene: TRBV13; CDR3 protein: CASSPRTGVGNTIYF; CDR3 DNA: TGTGCCAGCAGCCCAAGGACAGGGGTAGGAAACACCATATATTTT
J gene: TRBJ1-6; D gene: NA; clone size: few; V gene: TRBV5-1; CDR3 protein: CASSHEVGETPLHF; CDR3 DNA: TGCGCCAGCAGCCATGAAGTGGGAGAGACACCCCTCCACTTT
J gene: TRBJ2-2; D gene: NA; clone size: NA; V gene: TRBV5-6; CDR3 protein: CASSLGQTNTGELFF; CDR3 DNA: TGTGCCAGCAGCTTGGGACAAACGAACACCGGGGAGCTGTTTTTT
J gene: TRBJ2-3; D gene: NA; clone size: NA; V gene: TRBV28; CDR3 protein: CASSPRSAGPTDTQYF; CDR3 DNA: TGTGCCAGCAGTCCCCGGTCAGCGGGCCCCACAGATACGCAGTATTTT
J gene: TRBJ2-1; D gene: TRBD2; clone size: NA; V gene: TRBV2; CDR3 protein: CASSSLAGNSYNEQFF; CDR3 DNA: TGTGCCAGCAGTTCCCTAGCGGGAAACTCCTACAATGAGCAGTTCTTC
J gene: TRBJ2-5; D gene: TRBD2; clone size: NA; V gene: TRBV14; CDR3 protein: CASSQVTTSGYQETQYF; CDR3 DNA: TGTGCCAGCAGCCAAGTAACGACTAGCGGGTACCAAGAGACCCAGTACTTC
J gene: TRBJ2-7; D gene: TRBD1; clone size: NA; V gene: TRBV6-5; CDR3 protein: CASSSRTGDYEQYF; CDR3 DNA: TGTGCCAGCAGTTCTCGGACAGGCGACTACGAGCAGTACTTC
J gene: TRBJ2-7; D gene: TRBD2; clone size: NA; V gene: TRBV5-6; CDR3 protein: CASSLRGGTYEQYF; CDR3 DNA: TGTGCCAGCAGCTTGCGGGGGGGCACCTACGAGCAGTACTTC
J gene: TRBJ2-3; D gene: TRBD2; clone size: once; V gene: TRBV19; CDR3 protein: CASNQLAGEDTQYF; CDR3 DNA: TGTGCCAGTAACCAACTAGCGGGAGAAGATACGCAGTATTTT
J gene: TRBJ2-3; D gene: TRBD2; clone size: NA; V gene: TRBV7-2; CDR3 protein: CASSPLAAEGDTQYF; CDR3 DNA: TGTGCCAGCAGCCCCCTAGCGGCCGAGGGAGATACGCAGTATTTT
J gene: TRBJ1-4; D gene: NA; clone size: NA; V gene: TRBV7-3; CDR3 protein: CASSLGGFSEKLFF; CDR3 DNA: TGTGCCAGCAGCTTAGGCGGGTTTTCCGAAAAACTGTTTTTT
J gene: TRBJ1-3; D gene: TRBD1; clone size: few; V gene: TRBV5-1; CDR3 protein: CASSLADRDSGNTIYF; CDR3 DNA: TGCGCCAGCAGCTTGGCCGACAGGGACTCTGGAAACACCATATATTTT
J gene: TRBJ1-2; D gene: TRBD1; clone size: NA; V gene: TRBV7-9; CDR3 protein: CASSAAVGTVNYGYTF; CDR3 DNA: TGTGCCAGCAGCGCCGCGGTGGGGACAGTTAACTATGGCTACACCTTC
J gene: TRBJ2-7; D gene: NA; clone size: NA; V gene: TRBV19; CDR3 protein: CASKEMADSLYEQYF; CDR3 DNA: TGTGCCAGTAAGGAAATGGCGGACAGCCTTTACGAGCAGTACTTC
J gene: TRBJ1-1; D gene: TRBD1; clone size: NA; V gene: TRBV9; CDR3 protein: CASSVGAGGGNTEAFF; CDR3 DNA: TGTGCCAGCAGCGTTGGGGCAGGGGGAGGGAACACTGAAGCTTTCTTT
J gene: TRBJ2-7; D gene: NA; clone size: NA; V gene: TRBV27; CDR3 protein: CASSFGGPDYEQYF; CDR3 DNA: TGTGCCAGCAGTTTCGGGGGTCCCGACTACGAGCAGTACTTC
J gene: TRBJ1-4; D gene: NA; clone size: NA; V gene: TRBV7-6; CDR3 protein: CASRPGYDGNEKLFF; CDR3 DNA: TGTGCCAGCAGGCCAGGCTACGACGGAAATGAAAAACTGTTTTTT
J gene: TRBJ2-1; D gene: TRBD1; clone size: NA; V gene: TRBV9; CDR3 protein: CASSLRGQGAYNEQFF; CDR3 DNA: TGTGCCAGCAGCCTAAGAGGGCAGGGGGCTTACAATGAGCAGTTCTTC
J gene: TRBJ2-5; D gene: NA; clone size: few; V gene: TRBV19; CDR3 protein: CASSIGHSYQETQYF; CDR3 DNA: TGTGCCAGTAGTATCGGACATTCGTACCAAGAGACCCAGTACTTC
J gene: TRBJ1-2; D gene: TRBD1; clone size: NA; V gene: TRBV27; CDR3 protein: CASSSGQGPRGYTF; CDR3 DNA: TGTGCCAGCAGTTCGGGACAGGGCCCAAGGGGCTACACCTTC
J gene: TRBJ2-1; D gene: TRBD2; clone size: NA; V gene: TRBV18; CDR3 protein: CASSVREGNYNEQFF; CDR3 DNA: TGTGCCAGCTCGGTCAGGGAGGGGAACTACAATGAGCAGTTCTTC
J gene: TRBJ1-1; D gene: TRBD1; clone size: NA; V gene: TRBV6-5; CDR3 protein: CASRKGGWNTEAFF; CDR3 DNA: TGTGCCAGCAGAAAAGGGGGCTGGAACACTGAAGCTTTCTTT
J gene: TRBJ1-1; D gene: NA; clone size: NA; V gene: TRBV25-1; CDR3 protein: CASSERETVAFF; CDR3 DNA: TGTGCCAGCAGTGAACGGGAAACAGTAGCTTTCTTT
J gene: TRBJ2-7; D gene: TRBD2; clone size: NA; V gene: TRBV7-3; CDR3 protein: CASSPGTSESRKYF; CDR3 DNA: TGTGCCAGCAGCCCAGGGACTAGCGAATCGAGGAAGTACTTC
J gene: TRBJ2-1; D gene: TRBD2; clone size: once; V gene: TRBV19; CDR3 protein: CASSIWLAGGPGYNEQFF; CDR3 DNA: TGTGCCAGTAGTATTTGGCTAGCGGGAGGGCCAGGGTACAATGAGCAGTTCTTC
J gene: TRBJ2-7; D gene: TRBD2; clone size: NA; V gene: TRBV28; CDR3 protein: CASSSPSGRAEEQYF; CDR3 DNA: TGTGCCAGCAGCTCCCCTAGCGGGAGGGCCGAAGAGCAGTACTTC